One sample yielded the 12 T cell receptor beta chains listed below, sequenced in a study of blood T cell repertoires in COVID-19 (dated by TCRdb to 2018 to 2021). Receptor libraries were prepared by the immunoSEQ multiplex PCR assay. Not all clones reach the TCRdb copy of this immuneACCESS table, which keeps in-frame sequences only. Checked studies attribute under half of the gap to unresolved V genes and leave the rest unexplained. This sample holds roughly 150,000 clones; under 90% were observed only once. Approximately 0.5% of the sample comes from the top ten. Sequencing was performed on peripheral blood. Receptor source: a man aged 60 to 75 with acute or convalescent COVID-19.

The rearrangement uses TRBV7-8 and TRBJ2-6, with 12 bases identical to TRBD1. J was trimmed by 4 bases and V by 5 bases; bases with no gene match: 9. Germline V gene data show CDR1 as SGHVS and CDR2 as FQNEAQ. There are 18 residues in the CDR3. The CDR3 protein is CASSARDRGLSGANVLTF. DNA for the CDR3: TGTGCCAGCAGCGCCCGGGACAGGGGGCTTTCAGGGGCCAACGTCCTGACTTTC.

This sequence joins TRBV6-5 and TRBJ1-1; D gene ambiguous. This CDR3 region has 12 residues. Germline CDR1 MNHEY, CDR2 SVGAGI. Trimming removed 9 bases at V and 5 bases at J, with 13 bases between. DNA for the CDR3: TGTGCCAGTAGGCGCGGGGAGACTGAAGCTTTCTTT. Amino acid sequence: CASRRGETEAFF.

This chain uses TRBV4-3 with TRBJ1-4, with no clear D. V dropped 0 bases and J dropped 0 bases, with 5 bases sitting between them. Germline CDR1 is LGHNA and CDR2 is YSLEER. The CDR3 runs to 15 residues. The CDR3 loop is CASSQDPATNEKLFF. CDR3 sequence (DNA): TGCGCCAGCAGCCAAGATCCCGCAACTAATGAAAAACTGTTTTTT.

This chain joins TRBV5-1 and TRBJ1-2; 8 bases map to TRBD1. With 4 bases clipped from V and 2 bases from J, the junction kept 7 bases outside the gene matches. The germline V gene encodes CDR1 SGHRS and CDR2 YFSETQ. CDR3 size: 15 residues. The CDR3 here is CASSTGQVMNYGYTF. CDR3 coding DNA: TGCGCCAGCAGCACGGGACAGGTGATGAACTATGGCTACACCTTC. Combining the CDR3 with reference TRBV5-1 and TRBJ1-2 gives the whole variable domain KAGVTQTPRYLIKTRGQQVTLSCSPISGHRSVSWYQQTPGQGLQFLFEYFSETQRNKGNFPGRFSGRQFSNSRSEMNVSTLELGDSALYLCASSTGQVMNYGYTFGSGTRLTVV.

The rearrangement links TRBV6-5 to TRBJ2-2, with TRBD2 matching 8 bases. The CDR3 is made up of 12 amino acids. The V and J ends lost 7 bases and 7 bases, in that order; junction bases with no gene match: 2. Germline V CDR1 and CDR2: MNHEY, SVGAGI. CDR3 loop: CASKRENGELFF. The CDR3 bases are TGTGCCAGCAAGCGGGAGAACGGGGAGCTGTTTTTT.

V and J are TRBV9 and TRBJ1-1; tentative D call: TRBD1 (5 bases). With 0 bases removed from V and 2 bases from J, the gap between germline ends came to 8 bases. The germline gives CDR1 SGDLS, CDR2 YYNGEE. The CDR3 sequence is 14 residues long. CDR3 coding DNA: TGTGCCAGCAGCGTAGGACAGATTAACACTGAAGCTTTCTTT. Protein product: CASSVGQINTEAFF.

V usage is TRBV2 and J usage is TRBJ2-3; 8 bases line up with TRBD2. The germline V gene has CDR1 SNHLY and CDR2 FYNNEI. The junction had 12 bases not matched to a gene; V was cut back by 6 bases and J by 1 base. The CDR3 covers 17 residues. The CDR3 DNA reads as TGTGCCAGCAGGGGTCCCTCGGGGGGGCAGGGCACAGATACGCAGTATTTT. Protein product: CASRGPSGGQGTDTQYF.

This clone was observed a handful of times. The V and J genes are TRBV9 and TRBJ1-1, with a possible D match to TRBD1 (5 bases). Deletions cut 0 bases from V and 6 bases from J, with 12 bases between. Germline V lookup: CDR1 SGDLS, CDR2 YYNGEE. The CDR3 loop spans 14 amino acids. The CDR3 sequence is CASSVAPGVAEAFF. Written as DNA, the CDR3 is TGTGCCAGCAGCGTAGCTCCGGGGGTCGCTGAAGCTTTCTTT.

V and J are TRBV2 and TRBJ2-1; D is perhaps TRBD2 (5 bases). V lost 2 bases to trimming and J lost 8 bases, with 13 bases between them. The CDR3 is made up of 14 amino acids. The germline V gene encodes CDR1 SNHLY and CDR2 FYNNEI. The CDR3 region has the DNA TGTGCCAGCAGTGAAACTACTAGAGTCGATGAGCAGTTCTTC. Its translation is CASSETTRVDEQFF.

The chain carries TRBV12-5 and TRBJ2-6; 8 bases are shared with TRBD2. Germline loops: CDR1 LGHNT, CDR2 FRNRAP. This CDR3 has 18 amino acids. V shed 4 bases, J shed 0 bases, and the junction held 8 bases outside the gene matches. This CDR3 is CASGSLGLAGSGANVLTF. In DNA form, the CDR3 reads TGTGCTAGTGGTTCCCTCGGACTAGCCGGCTCTGGGGCCAACGTCCTGACTTTC.

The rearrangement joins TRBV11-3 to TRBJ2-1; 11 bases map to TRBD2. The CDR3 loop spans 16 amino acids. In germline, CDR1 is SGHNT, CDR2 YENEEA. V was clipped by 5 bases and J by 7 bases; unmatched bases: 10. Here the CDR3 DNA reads TGTGCCAGCAGCCCTACCCCCTTAGCGGGAGGGAATGAGCAGTTCTTC. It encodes CASSPTPLAGGNEQFF. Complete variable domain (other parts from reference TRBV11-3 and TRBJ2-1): EAGVVQSPRYKIIEKKQPVAFWCNPISGHNTLYWYLQNLGQGPELLIRYENEEAVDDSQLPKDRFSAERLKGVDSTLKIQPAELGDSAVYLCASSPTPLAGGNEQFFGPGTRLTVL.

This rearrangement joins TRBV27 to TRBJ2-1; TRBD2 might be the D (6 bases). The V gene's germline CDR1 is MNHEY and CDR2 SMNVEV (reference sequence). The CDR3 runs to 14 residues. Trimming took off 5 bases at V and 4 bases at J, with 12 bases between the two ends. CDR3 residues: CASSLRDWYNEQFF. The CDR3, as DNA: TGTGCCAGCAGTCTCCGGGACTGGTACAATGAGCAGTTCTTC.